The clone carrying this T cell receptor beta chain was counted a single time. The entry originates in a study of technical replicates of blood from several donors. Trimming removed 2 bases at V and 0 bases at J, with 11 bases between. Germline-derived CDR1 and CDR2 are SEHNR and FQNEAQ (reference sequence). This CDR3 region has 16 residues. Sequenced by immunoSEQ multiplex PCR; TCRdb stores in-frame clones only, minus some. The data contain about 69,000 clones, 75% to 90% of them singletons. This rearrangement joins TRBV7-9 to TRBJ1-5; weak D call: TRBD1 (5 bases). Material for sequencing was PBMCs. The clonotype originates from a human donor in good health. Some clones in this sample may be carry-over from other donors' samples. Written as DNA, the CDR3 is TGTGCCAGCAGCTTATGGGGCGGACATAGCAATCAGCCCCAGCATTTT. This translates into CASSLWGGHSNQPQHF.